Sequencing of this TCR beta chain was carried out in a study of T cells in Graves' hyperthyroidism and ophthalmopathy. This clonotype came up many times. The TCR beta CDR3 regions underwent amplification using RNA transcripts as the source. HTBI primers were employed in a first-round RT-PCR of the TCR CDR3. TCRdb processed the multiplex PCR reads anew with MiXCR; each CDR3 protein has one entry. The sample yields approximately 700,000 distinct CDR3 sequences, about 17% seen once. Participants, patients aged 18 to 65, had newly diagnosed hyperthyroidism with a duration under 2 months. The TCR was taken from a man younger than 35 with Graves' hyperthyroidism. The specimen was blood.

The CDR3 DNA reads TGTGCCAGCAGCTCTGGCTGGAGCTCCTACAATGAGCAGTTCTTC. Residues: CASSSGWSSYNEQFF. The V gene is TRBV11-3, the J gene TRBJ2-1; D ambiguous. The CDR3 is 15 residues long. CDR1 and CDR2 (germline): SGHNT, YENEEA. V gave up 4 bases and J gave up 0 bases, with 10 bases separating them.